This T cell receptor beta chain came from a study of OX40 agonist ivuxolimab in advanced cancers. At the level of the study: Patient treatment consisted of intravenous ivuxolimab administration every 2 weeks at 0.01 to 10 mg/kg.

There are 14 residues in the CDR3. V lost 7 bases to trimming and J lost 10 bases; unmatched junction nucleotides: 13. CDR1 MNHEY and CDR2 SVGAGI come from the germline V gene. Profiling relied on immunoSEQ multiplex PCR, and the TCRdb table lists in-frame clones only, not all of them. The sample holds 45,000 to 50,000 clones, approximately 91% seen once. The specimen was CD4+ or CD8+ T cells sorted from blood, collected in a trial of the OX40 agonist ivuxolimab. This chain connects TRBV6-5 to TRBJ1-5, with TRBD1 identical over 7 bases. The clonotype originates from an adult with an advanced solid tumor such as melanoma, head and neck, liver or kidney cancer. The CDR3 spells CASKDRDIFRPQHF. DNA of the CDR3: TGTGCCAGCAAAGACAGGGATATCTTCAGACCCCAGCATTTT.